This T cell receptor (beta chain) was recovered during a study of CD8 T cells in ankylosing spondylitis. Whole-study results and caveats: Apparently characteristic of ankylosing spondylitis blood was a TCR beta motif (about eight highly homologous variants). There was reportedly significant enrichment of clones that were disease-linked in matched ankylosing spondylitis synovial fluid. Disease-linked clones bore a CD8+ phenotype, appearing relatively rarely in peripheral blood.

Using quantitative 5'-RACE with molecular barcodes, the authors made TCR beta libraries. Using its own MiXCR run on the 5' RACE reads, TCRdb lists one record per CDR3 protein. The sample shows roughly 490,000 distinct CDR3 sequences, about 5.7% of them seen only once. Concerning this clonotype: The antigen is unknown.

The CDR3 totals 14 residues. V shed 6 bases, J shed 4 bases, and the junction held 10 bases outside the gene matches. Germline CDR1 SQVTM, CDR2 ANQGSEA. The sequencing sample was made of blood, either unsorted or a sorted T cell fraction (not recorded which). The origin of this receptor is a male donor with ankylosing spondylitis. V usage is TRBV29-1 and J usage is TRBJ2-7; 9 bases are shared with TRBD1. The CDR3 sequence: CSVTTGGAVYEQYF. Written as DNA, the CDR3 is TGCAGCGTAACAACAGGGGGCGCGGTATACGAGCAGTACTTC.